The clone carrying this T cell receptor (beta chain) turned up a few times. Its target is unknown. The data are from a study of vaccination and CD4 T cells after COVID-19. Across the study: Two of the convalescents were Hispanic, and convalescents were six males and four females.

Study findings and constraints: The study found that a median approximately 86% of reactive clones in convalescent patients appeared only post-vaccination.

Germline values: CDR1 SGHTA, CDR2 FQGNSA. With 1 base removed from V and 2 bases from J, the gap between germline ends came to 8 bases. This CDR3 region has 14 residues. Sequencing of the DNA from cultured CD4+ T cells was carried out with the Oncomine TCR Beta short-read assay. Using the QIAamp micro DNA kit, genomic DNA was extracted from the CD4+ T cells that had been cultured. Using its own MiXCR run on the PCR reads, TCRdb lists one record per CDR3 protein. Of around 18,000 distinct CDR3 sequences listed, about 60% are singletons. Described treatment: roughly ten-day PBMC culture with coronavirus spike peptide pools or control peptides (ViraFEST assay).

This sample comprised CD4+ T cells from blood, cultured in vitro, obtained after SARS-CoV-2 vaccination. The gene calls are TRBV7-2 and TRBJ1-1; D gene ambiguous. This receptor was taken from a human donor who had recovered from COVID-19. CDR3 protein: CASSLGSLNTEAFF. CDR3 sequence (DNA): TGTGCCAGCAGCTTAGGATCGCTTAACACTGAAGCTTTCTTT.